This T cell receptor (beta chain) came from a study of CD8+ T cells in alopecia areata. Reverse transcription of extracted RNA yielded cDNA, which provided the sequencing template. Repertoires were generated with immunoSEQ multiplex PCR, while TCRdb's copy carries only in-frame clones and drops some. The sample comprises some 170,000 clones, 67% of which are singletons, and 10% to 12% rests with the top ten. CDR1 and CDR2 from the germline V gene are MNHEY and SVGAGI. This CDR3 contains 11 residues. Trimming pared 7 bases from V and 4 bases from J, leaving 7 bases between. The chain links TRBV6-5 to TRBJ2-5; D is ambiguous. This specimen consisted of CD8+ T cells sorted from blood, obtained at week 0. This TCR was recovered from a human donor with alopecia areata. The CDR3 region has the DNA TGTGCCAGCATTAATCGAGAGACCCAGTACTTC. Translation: CASINRETQYF.